A single sample is the source of the 19 T cell receptor beta chains below, sequenced in a study of T cell changes during pregnancy in multiple sclerosis. The assay was immunoSEQ multiplex PCR, and TCRdb's table has in-frame clones only and misses some. The sample carries approximately 82,000 clones, about 90% recorded once. This specimen was CD4+ T cells from peripheral blood mononuclear cells, taken in the second trimester of pregnancy. Source of these receptors: a female donor with multiple sclerosis, enrolled in a pregnancy study.

With respect to this clone: A read error may explain this, as a much larger clone is one base away. The same CDR3 can be traced to other DNA sequences in this sample. V and J are TRBV11-1 and TRBJ1-2; no definite D call. With 5 bases removed from V and 8 bases from J, the gap between germline ends came to 21 bases. The CDR3 sequence is 15 residues long. The V gene's germline CDR1 is SGHAT and CDR2 FQDESV (reference sequence). The CDR3 is CASSQSPPGTGGYTF. DNA for the CDR3: TGTGCCAGCAGCCAGAGCCCGCCGGGAACGGGAGGCTACACCTTC. Together with reference TRBV11-1 and TRBJ1-2, the CDR3 gives the full variable domain: EAEVAQSPRYKITEKSQAVAFWCDPISGHATLYWYRQILGQGPELLVQFQDESVVDDSQLPKDRFSAERLKGVDSTLKIQPAELGDSAMYLCASSQSPPGTGGYTFGSGTRLTVV.

This CDR3 reads CASSQDKGTSGRTDTQYF. As DNA, the CDR3 is TGTGCCAGCAGCCAAGATAAAGGAACTAGCGGGAGGACAGATACGCAGTATTTT. The V call is TRBV4-2, the J call TRBJ2-3; 12 bases match TRBD2. Germline lookup yields CDR1 LGHNA and CDR2 YNFKEQ. J gave up 3 bases and V 0 bases, and 7 bases lay outside the gene matches. The length of the CDR3 is 18 residues.

V and J are TRBV19 and TRBJ1-1, with a possible D match to TRBD1 (5 bases). CDR3 length: 13 residues. The V gene's germline CDR1 is LNHDA and CDR2 SQIVND (reference sequence). The V gene lost 6 bases and the J gene lost 3 bases, with 11 bases spanning the gap. CDR3 sequence reads: CASSRAVDTEAFF. CDR3 nucleotides: TGTGCCAGTAGCAGGGCTGTAGACACTGAAGCTTTCTTT.

V is TRBV11-3 and J is TRBJ2-3; TRBD1 might be the D (5 bases). With 7 bases removed from V and 3 bases from J, the gap between germline ends came to 11 bases. This CDR3 has 13 residues. Per germline, CDR1 SGHNT and CDR2 YENEEA. CDR3: CASTRRGTDTQYF. CDR3 coding DNA: TGTGCCAGCACCCGAAGGGGAACAGATACGCAGTATTTT.

The chain carries TRBV4-1 and TRBJ2-2; D may be TRBD2 (6 bases). The germline CDR1 and CDR2 sequences are MGHRA and YSYEKL. The CDR3 sequence is 15 residues long. Trimming took off 0 bases at V and 4 bases at J, with 9 bases between the two ends. In DNA, the CDR3 is TGCGCCAGCAGCCAAGAAGCGGGTTTCACCGGGGAGCTGTTTTTT. Translating it yields CASSQEAGFTGELFF.

This clone was observed once. Different DNA sequences within this sample yield the same CDR3. V gene TRBV18 combines with J gene TRBJ1-6; 8 nucleotides agree with TRBD1. The length of the CDR3 is 15 residues. Germline trimming cut 2 bases from V and 7 bases from J; bases unmatched to any gene: 4. CDR1 is KGHSH, CDR2 LQKENI, per germline. The CDR3 spells CASSPGGQVNSPLHF. CDR3 nucleotides: TGTGCCAGCTCACCAGGGGGACAGGTGAATTCACCCCTCCACTTT.

J is TRBJ2-3 and V is TRBV14, with TRBD2 matching 11 bases. Losses at the gene ends were 2 bases for V and 0 bases for J; bases not matched to a gene: 1. Per germline, CDR1 SGHDN and CDR2 FVKESK. The CDR3 loop spans 16 amino acids. CDR3 sequence (DNA): TGTGCCAGCAGCCAACGACTAGCGGGAAGCACAGATACGCAGTATTTT. As protein: CASSQRLAGSTDTQYF.

This rearrangement joins TRBV4-2 to TRBJ1-2; D call uncertain. The length of the CDR3 is 14 residues. Germline assignment: CDR1 LGHNA and CDR2 YNFKEQ. V lost 0 bases and J 1 base, leaving 6 bases between the germline ends. CDR3 nucleotide sequence: TGTGCCAGCAGCCAAGATAAATTTAACTATGGCTACACCTTC. Its translation: CASSQDKFNYGYTF.

The chain combines TRBV6-5 with TRBJ2-1, with TRBD1 matching over 8 bases. The junction had 13 bases not matched to a gene; V was cut back by 4 bases and J by 8 bases. Germline V gives CDR1 MNHEY, CDR2 SVGAGI. The CDR3 has 16 residues. CDR3 amino acids: CASSSIGTGAFHEQFF. The CDR3 coding sequence is TGTGCCAGCAGTTCCATAGGGACAGGTGCGTTCCATGAGCAGTTCTTC.

This chain links TRBV11-2 with TRBJ2-2; a weak D match, TRBD2 (6 bases). CDR3 length: 15 amino acids. V was clipped by 4 bases and J by 4 bases, with 13 bases between them. Germline V gene sequence: CDR1 SGHAT, CDR2 FQNNGV. CDR3 bases: TGTGCCAGCAGCTGGGGTCAGGGAGGCACCGGGGAGCTGTTTTTT. This sequence encodes CASSWGQGGTGELFF.

The chain's CDR3 is CASSLAGTGSNTEAFF. CDR3 coding DNA: TGCGCCAGCAGCTTGGCCGGGACAGGATCGAACACTGAAGCTTTCTTT. The V call is TRBV5-1, the J call TRBJ1-1; 8 nucleotides match TRBD1. This CDR3 is 16 amino acids long. Trimming took 0 bases from V and 1 from J; bases not matched to a gene: 5. Germline V gene lookup returns CDR1 SGHRS and CDR2 YFSETQ.

This clone was picked up one time. The chain combines TRBV5-1 with TRBJ2-3, with 10 nucleotides matching TRBD2. This CDR3 has 16 amino acids. Germline V gives CDR1 SGHRS, CDR2 YFSETQ. Germline trimming cut 4 bases from V and 1 base from J; bases unmatched to any gene: 6. The CDR3 loop reads CASSPLTSGGTDTQYF. The DNA for the CDR3 is TGCGCCAGCAGCCCCTTAACTAGCGGGGGCACAGATACGCAGTATTTT.

This clone has just a few counts. The chain couples TRBV27 to TRBJ1-2; 10 bases match TRBD1. CDR1 is MNHEY and CDR2 is SMNVEV in the germline V gene (reference sequence). This CDR3 contains 17 residues. V trimming: 2 bases; J trimming: 8 bases; junction bases outside the gene matches: 14. The DNA of the CDR3 is TGTGCCAGCAGTTTAGTGGGACAGGGGTCGTTGTTGCTAGGCTACACCTTC. This sequence encodes CASSLVGQGSLLLGYTF.

The chain carries TRBV7-3 and TRBJ1-1, with 7 bases lining up with TRBD1. This CDR3 has 14 amino acids. Germline trimming cut 5 bases from V and 0 bases from J; bases unmatched to any gene: 3. Germline loops: CDR1 SGHTA, CDR2 FQGTGA. The chain's CDR3 is CASSPGQMNTEAFF. The DNA of the CDR3 is TGTGCCAGCAGCCCGGGACAGATGAACACTGAAGCTTTCTTT.

V and J are TRBV14 and TRBJ2-1; 7 bases align to TRBD1. Germline V lookup: CDR1 SGHDN, CDR2 FVKESK. The CDR3 loop spans 15 amino acids. Trimming took 4 bases from V and 5 from J; bases not matched to a gene: 8. CDR3 protein: CASSRNYRGDNEQFF. CDR3 in DNA: TGTGCCAGCAGCCGCAACTACAGGGGTGACAATGAGCAGTTCTTC.

The chain uses TRBV2 and TRBJ1-1; unclear D gene. V was shortened by 10 bases and J by 1 base, with 13 bases between the two germline ends. The CDR3 is 13 amino acids. Germline V gene lookup returns CDR1 SNHLY and CDR2 FYNNEI. In DNA, the CDR3 is TGTGCCATTTCACAGTTCACGAACACTGAAGCTTTCTTT. Translated, it gives CAISQFTNTEAFF.

The J gene is TRBJ2-7, the V gene TRBV15, with D perhaps matching TRBD1 (5 bases). Trimming left V 1 base short and J 4 bases short, with 11 bases between. The CDR3 totals 14 residues. Germline V gene lookup returns CDR1 LNHNV and CDR2 YYDKDF (reference sequence). The CDR3 DNA sequence: TGTGCCACCAGCAGAGGGGCAGGGAAATACGAGCAGTACTTC. Its translation: CATSRGAGKYEQYF.

V and J are TRBV30 and TRBJ1-1; TRBD1 agrees at 8 bases. Looked up from germline, CDR1 is GTSNPN and CDR2 is SVGIG (reference sequence). Trimming took 4 bases from V and 0 from J; bases not matched to a gene: 22. This CDR3 comprises 20 residues. The CDR3 bases are TGTGCCTGGAACCCCCCAACCCCGGACAGGGTTCGATTCATGAACACTGAAGCTTTCTTT. Translation gives CAWNPPTPDRVRFMNTEAFF.

V usage is TRBV10-1 and J usage is TRBJ1-2, with TRBD1 as a possible D gene (6 bases). Germline CDR1 WNHNN, CDR2 SYGVQD (reference sequence). Trimming shortened V by 5 bases and J by 3 bases, and 16 bases separated the two germline ends. The CDR3 runs 15 residues. CDR3 nucleotide sequence: TGCGCCAGCAGTCAGTTACAGGGTCACGACTATGGCTACACCTTC. This sequence encodes CASSQLQGHDYGYTF.